Detailed here is one TCR beta chain. Ten or more counts support this clonotype. No cognate antigen has been identified for it. Base qualities are not at hand, and no much larger clone is one base apart. The sample comes from a study of T cells in Graves' hyperthyroidism and ophthalmopathy (dated by TCRdb to about 2019). Context from the whole study: To identify distinguishing TCR V-J signatures, a discovery cohort of roughly 100 patients was used, comprising 43 with Graves' ophthalmopathy and around 57 with stable Graves' hyperthyroidism. An independent validation cohort of 18 to 20 hyperthyroidism patients and 17 patients who later progressed to ophthalmopathy tested prospective prediction of ophthalmopathy. The roughly 90 discovery patients were divided at random into training and test sets in a 7:3 ratio. In more than five Graves' hyperthyroidism patients, the study also compared T-cell repertoires from thyroid tissue with T-cell repertoires from blood. After sampling, hyperthyroidism patients received methimazole starting at 30 mg daily, and ophthalmopathy patients received high-dose intravenous methylprednisolone. According to the paper, TCR Vbeta CDR3 sequencing was carried out on approximately 140 peripheral blood samples, which came from under 50 ophthalmopathy, around 75 hyperthyroidism and roughly 17 progressor patients.

Taken from cysteine to phenylalanine, the CDR3 has 15 residues. Solely the CDR3 DNA is kept, with 45 bases framed from the first base. In the germline V gene (reference sequence), CDR1 corresponds to MNHNY and CDR2 to SVGAGI. V trim: 5 bases; J trim: 2 bases; unmatched bases: 6. The investigation overall reported the following: In validation, the model predicted progression to ophthalmopathy with around 71% sensitivity and approximately 72% specificity, a median of around 6.6 months before onset. No statistical method was used to fix the sample size in advance, and group allocation was not hidden from the investigators. Most expanded thyroid clonotypes (frequency above 0.001) were also detected in blood, a finding suggesting that blood repertoires may reflect thyroid immune responses. A model built on a 13 V-J signature distinguished ophthalmopathy from stable hyperthyroidism, reaching 87.88% sensitivity and under 84% specificity in cross-validation and 80%/75% in testing.

The TCR beta CDR3 regions were amplified from the RNA transcripts. A first-round RT-PCR of the TCR CDR3 used the HTBI primer set with the Qiagen OneStep RT-PCR kit. Libraries were constructed in a second round of multiplex PCR, after which size selection and purification were carried out. Paired-end sequencing of the libraries was performed with 100 bp reads on an Illumina HiSeq2000. As for how the authors treated the data: Raw data were processed with SOAPnuke, discarding reads with adapters, uncalled bases, mean Phred below 15, or no exact constant-primer or identifier match. COPE v1.2.5 was used to merge the high-quality paired reads, and each unique nucleotide sequence was defined as a clonotype. MiTCR v1.1 was used to align the clonotypes against IMGT TRBV, TRBD and TRBJ reference segments. Analysis was restricted to V-J combinations with a frequency above 0.0001, which covered about 99% of repertoires. The TCS score was defined as the ratio of F50 (clonal expansion) to E x V (chaos), calculated using BLOSUM62-based TCRdist between CDR3 peptides within each V-J. Welch's t-statistics and random forest reduced some 510 V-J features to under 15, which were used in a naive Bayes classifier (R e1071). The similarity between thyroid and blood repertoires was quantified using the Morisita-Horn index. The raw public data were reprocessed by TCRdb itself: fastp quality trimming at Q25, MiXCR clonotype calling, in-frame beta chains only. Entries are consolidated by CDR3 protein sequence, retaining the most common genes and DNA. TCRdb, not the authors, supplied the V and J calls. Counted in this sample were about 570,000 distinct CDR3 sequences; around 46% of them appeared once. The leading ten clones occupy around 20% of the sample.

Any patient with an uncontrolled infection, another autoimmune disease, pregnancy or lactation was excluded. Diagnoses relied on clinical symptoms, serum thyroxine and TRAb, thyroid ultrasound and orbital computed tomography. Total RNA was extracted with Trizol reagent, and quality was checked on an Agilent 2100 Bioanalyzer. Input material: peripheral blood or thyroid tissue (not recorded which). The chain is encoded by TRBV6-6 joined to TRBJ1-5; TRBD1 lines up with 7 middle nucleotides. This receptor was taken from an adult woman with Graves' disease, either hyperthyroidism or ophthalmopathy (not recorded which). The DNA is TGTGCCAGCAGTGTGCGACAGGGAGGCAATCAGCCCCAGCATTTT. Its product reads: CASSVRQGGNQPQHF.